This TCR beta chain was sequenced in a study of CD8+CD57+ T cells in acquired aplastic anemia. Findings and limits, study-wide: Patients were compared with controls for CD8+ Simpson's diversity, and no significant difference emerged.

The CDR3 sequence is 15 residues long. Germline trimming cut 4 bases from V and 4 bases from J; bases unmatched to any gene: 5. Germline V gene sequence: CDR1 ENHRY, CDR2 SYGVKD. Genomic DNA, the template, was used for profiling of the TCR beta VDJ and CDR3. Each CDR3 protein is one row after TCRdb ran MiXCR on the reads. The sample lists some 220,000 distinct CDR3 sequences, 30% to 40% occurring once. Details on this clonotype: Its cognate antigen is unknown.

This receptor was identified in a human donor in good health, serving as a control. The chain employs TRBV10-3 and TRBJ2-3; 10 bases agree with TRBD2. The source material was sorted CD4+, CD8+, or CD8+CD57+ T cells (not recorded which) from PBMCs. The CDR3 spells CAISGLAGDPDTQYF. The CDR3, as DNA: TGTGCCATCAGTGGTCTAGCGGGAGATCCAGATACGCAGTATTTT.